This TCR beta chain appears in the sequencing data of a study of Graves' ophthalmopathy and Graves' hyperthyroidism. This clonotype has ten or more counts. Amplified material comprised TCR beta CDR3 regions derived from RNA transcripts. First-round RT-PCR with HTBI primers preceded a second-round multiplex PCR. Each CDR3 protein gets one entry after TCRdb re-called the multiplex PCR reads with MiXCR. The table shows hundreds of thousands of distinct CDR3 sequences, with around a fifth occurring only once. V was pared by 2 bases and J by 6 bases, with 7 bases of the junction left unmatched. From germline, CDR1 is MDHEN and CDR2 SYDVKM. The length of the CDR3 is 16 residues.

The chain is built from TRBV28 and TRBJ2-2, with 9 bases fitting TRBD1. Sequenced sample: peripheral blood. The TCR was taken from a woman between 18 and 29 years old with stable Graves' hyperthyroidism. Some clones in this sample may be carry-over from other donors' samples. The CDR3 loop is CASSLPDRGYAGELFF. The CDR3 nucleotides read TGTGCCAGCAGTTTACCCGACAGGGGGTACGCCGGGGAGCTGTTTTTT.